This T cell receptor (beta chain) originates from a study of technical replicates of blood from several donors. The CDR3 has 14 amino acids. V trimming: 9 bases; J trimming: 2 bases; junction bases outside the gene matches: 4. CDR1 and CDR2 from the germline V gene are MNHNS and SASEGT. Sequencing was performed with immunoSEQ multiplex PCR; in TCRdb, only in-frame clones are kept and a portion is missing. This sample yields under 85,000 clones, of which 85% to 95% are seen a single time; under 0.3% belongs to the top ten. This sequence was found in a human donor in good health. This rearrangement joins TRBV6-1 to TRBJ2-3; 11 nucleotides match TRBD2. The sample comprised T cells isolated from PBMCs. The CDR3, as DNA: TGTGCCAGACCTAGCGGGAGGCCCACAGATACGCAGTATTTT. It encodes CARPSGRPTDTQYF.